These 31 T cell receptor beta chains originate from one sample sequenced in a study of OX40 agonist ivuxolimab in advanced cancers. Data came from immunoSEQ multiplex PCR; TCRdb stores just in-frame clones and leaves some out. The data show around 74,000 clones, about 85% seen once. The sequencing used CD4+ or CD8+ T cells sorted from blood, collected in a trial of the OX40 agonist ivuxolimab. The receptor set was obtained from an adult with an advanced solid tumor such as melanoma, head and neck, liver or kidney cancer.

This chain joins TRBV5-1 and TRBJ1-2, with D maybe TRBD1 (6 bases). Deletions cut 4 bases from V and 4 bases from J, with 14 bases between. The CDR3 runs to 14 residues. Germline assignment: CDR1 SGHRS and CDR2 YFSETQ. The CDR3 is CASSVTDSTYGYTF. The CDR3 coding sequence is TGCGCCAGCAGCGTTACGGACAGCACCTATGGCTACACCTTC.

The chain uses TRBV6-6 and TRBJ1-5; D gene unclear. The CDR3 contains 14 residues. Germline V gives CDR1 MNHNY, CDR2 SVGAGI (reference sequence). Trimming removed 6 bases from V and 4 bases from J, with 13 bases in between. The CDR3 bases are TGTGCCAGCAGGCGTCGACAAGGAAATCAGCCCCAGCATTTT. Protein product: CASRRRQGNQPQHF.

Here the CDR3 reads CASSFPPEREQYF. The CDR3 DNA sequence: TGTGCCAGCAGCTTCCCCCCGGAAAGGGAGCAGTACTTC. The chain links TRBV7-2 to TRBJ2-7; D remains unclear. CDR1 is SGHTA, CDR2 FQGNSA, per germline. The CDR3 loop spans 13 amino acids. V dropped 3 bases and J dropped 7 bases, with 13 bases sitting between them.

The V call is TRBV7-6, the J call TRBJ1-2; no firm D call. Germline lookup yields CDR1 SGHVS and CDR2 FNYEAQ. The CDR3 is 14 residues long. Trimming took 1 base from V and 5 from J, leaving 11 bases between them. CDR3 sequence (DNA): TGTGCCAGCAGCTTAGGGGGAGTTAGGTATGGCTACACCTTC. Protein product: CASSLGGVRYGYTF.

The genes are TRBV2 and TRBJ2-4, with D perhaps TRBD2 (5 bases). CDR3 size: 14 residues. V gave up 1 base and J gave up 6 bases, with 10 bases separating them. Per germline, CDR1 SNHLY and CDR2 FYNNEI. The CDR3: CASSEELGGNIQYF. The CDR3 coding sequence is TGTGCCAGCAGTGAAGAACTAGGCGGAAACATTCAGTACTTC.

The V gene is TRBV2, the J gene TRBJ1-2, with D unclear. Trimming removed 8 bases at V and 8 bases at J, with 12 bases between. This CDR3 is built from 11 residues. CDR1 and CDR2 (germline): SNHLY, FYNNEI. The CDR3 reads CASAATRGYTF. Here the CDR3 DNA reads TGTGCCAGCGCGGCAACGAGGGGCTACACCTTC.

This clone was observed a handful of times. The CDR3 DNA reads TGTGCCAGCCGGCCCCCAGGGTTGGGCACAGATACGCAGTATTTT. This gives the protein CASRPPGLGTDTQYF. The J gene is TRBJ2-3, the V gene TRBV5-4; TRBD1 is a possible D gene (5 bases). The germline V gene has CDR1 SGHNT and CDR2 YYREEE (reference sequence). The V gene lost 7 bases and the J gene lost 1 base, with 16 bases spanning the gap. CDR3 length: 15 residues.

The rearrangement links TRBV11-3 to TRBJ2-7, with D perhaps matching TRBD1 or TRBD2 (6 bases each). Germline V lookup: CDR1 SGHNT, CDR2 YENEEA. With 5 bases removed from V and 4 bases from J, the gap between germline ends came to 15 bases. This CDR3 comprises 14 residues. CDR3: CASSRGRGGYEQYF. CDR3 nucleotide sequence: TGTGCCAGCAGCAGGGGCAGGGGAGGTTACGAGCAGTACTTC.

This chain connects TRBV12-5 to TRBJ1-1; D might be TRBD1 (6 bases). This CDR3 region has 16 residues. Germline V gene data show CDR1 as LGHNT and CDR2 as FRNRAP. Trimming cost V 5 bases and J 0 bases, with 16 bases left between them. The CDR3 is CASGPREGTMNTEAFF. In DNA, the CDR3 is TGTGCTAGTGGTCCACGCGAGGGGACAATGAACACTGAAGCTTTCTTT.

This clone was observed a few times. V usage is TRBV7-3 and J usage is TRBJ2-7, with a weak D call TRBD2 (5 bases). V was cut by 6 bases and J by 1 base, with 10 bases left in between. This CDR3 has 13 residues. Germline V lookup: CDR1 SGHTA, CDR2 FQGTGA. CDR3 nucleotides: TGTGCCAGCAGTTACGGGGTTTCCTACGAGCAGTACTTC. This gives the protein CASSYGVSYEQYF.

The chain combines TRBV11-2 with TRBJ2-1; perhaps TRBD2 as D (5 bases). The CDR3 spans 15 residues. V lost 0 bases, J lost 7 bases, and 13 bases lay in between. The V gene's germline CDR1 is SGHAT and CDR2 FQNNGV. The CDR3: CASSLDPGMGNEQFF. The CDR3 nucleotides read TGTGCCAGCAGCTTAGATCCGGGGATGGGGAATGAGCAGTTCTTC. Full variable domain (remainder filled in from reference TRBV11-2 and TRBJ2-1): EAGVAQSPRYKIIEKRQSVAFWCNPISGHATLYWYQQILGQGPKLLIQFQNNGVVDDSQLPKDRFSAERLKGVDSTLKIQPAKLEDSAVYLCASSLDPGMGNEQFFGPGTRLTVL.

This chain connects TRBV5-8 to TRBJ1-2; D uncertain. Germline assignment: CDR1 SGHTS and CDR2 YDEGEE. V gave up 4 bases and J gave up 4 bases, with 14 bases separating them. The CDR3 consists of 14 residues. CDR3 nucleotide sequence: TGTGCCAGCAGCCCCCAGGCAGTCCTCTATGGCTACACCTTC. It translates to CASSPQAVLYGYTF.

The chain joins TRBV5-5 to TRBJ2-1; D not certain. The germline gives CDR1 SGHKS, CDR2 YYEKEE (reference sequence). V lost 6 bases and J 7 bases, leaving 17 bases between the germline ends. The CDR3 spans 14 residues. The CDR3, as DNA: TGTGCCAGCACCACTCGCGGTTCACAAAATGAGCAGTTCTTC. Residues: CASTTRGSQNEQFF.

The chain employs TRBV12-5 and TRBJ1-1; 7 bases fit TRBD1. The CDR3 runs to 15 residues. CDR1 LGHNT and CDR2 FRNRAP come from the germline V gene. After removal of 6 bases from V and 0 bases from J, the junction contained 7 bases not matched to a gene. In DNA form, the CDR3 reads TGTGCTAGTGGGCAACCGAGGGGGCTGAACACTGAAGCTTTCTTT. Translated: CASGQPRGLNTEAFF.

V is TRBV29-1 and J is TRBJ2-7; weak D call: TRBD2 (7 bases). The CDR3 is 16 amino acids. V lost 8 bases and J lost 2, with 25 bases in between. Looked up from germline, CDR1 is SQVTM and CDR2 is ANQGSEA. The CDR3 sequence is CSFLGGPTQGTYEQYF. The CDR3 bases are TGCAGCTTTCTCGGGGGGCCTACACAGGGAACCTACGAGCAGTACTTC.

The V and J genes are TRBV6-5 and TRBJ1-3; D is perhaps TRBD1 (5 bases). The CDR3 length is 13 residues. V lost 7 bases and J 4 bases, leaving 11 bases between the germline ends. Germline values: CDR1 MNHEY, CDR2 SVGAGI. The CDR3 nucleotides are TGTGCCAGCAAGCGGGGCGGAGGAAACACCATATATTTT. This codes for CASKRGGGNTIYF.

The chain links TRBV29-1 to TRBJ1-1; D not resolved. Germline CDR1 and CDR2: SQVTM and ANQGSEA. CDR3 length: 13 amino acids. V was trimmed by 3 bases and J by 4 bases, leaving 12 bases between them. The CDR3 region is CSVESDMSTEAFF. CDR3 sequence (DNA): TGCAGCGTTGAGAGCGATATGAGCACTGAAGCTTTCTTT.

This sequence joins TRBV9 and TRBJ1-6, with D possibly TRBD1 on 5 matching bases. Trimming shortened V by 1 base and J by 11 bases, and 7 bases separated the two germline ends. Per germline, CDR1 SGDLS and CDR2 YYNGEE. The CDR3 totals 12 residues. Here the CDR3 reads CASSVQGPPLHF. The CDR3 DNA sequence: TGTGCCAGCAGCGTACAGGGCCCACCCCTCCACTTT.

The chain carries TRBV7-8 and TRBJ2-1; 9 nucleotides line up with TRBD2. The CDR3 has 16 residues. The germline V gene has CDR1 SGHVS and CDR2 FQNEAQ. V was clipped by 5 bases and J by 10 bases; unmatched bases: 15. DNA for the CDR3: TGTGCCAGCAGCCCCATGGCCGCGGGGGGGATGAGGGAGCAGTTCTTC. This encodes CASSPMAAGGMREQFF.

This clone came up once. V gene TRBV6-1 combines with J gene TRBJ1-2, with TRBD1 matching over 7 bases. Germline CDR1 and CDR2: MNHNS and SASEGT. With V trimmed by 6 bases and J by 2 bases, 6 bases remained unmatched. The CDR3 covers 14 residues. CDR3 DNA sequence: TGTGCCAGCAGAGAGGACAGGCGAAACTATGGCTACACCTTC. It is translated as CASREDRRNYGYTF.

The J gene is TRBJ2-3, the V gene TRBV4-1, with 7 bases fitting TRBD1. This CDR3 is 15 amino acids long. Trimming removed 3 bases from V and 4 bases from J; junction bases left unmatched: 7. Germline lookup yields CDR1 MGHRA and CDR2 YSYEKL. CDR3 nucleotides: TGCGCCAGCAGCCAGGGGACAGCCTCACCAGATACGCAGTATTTT. Amino acids: CASSQGTASPDTQYF.

This clone was observed a single time. The chain combines TRBV11-2 with TRBJ2-7; possible D gene TRBD1, 5 bases. The germline gives CDR1 SGHAT, CDR2 FQNNGV. The CDR3 totals 17 residues. The ends were cut back, 0 bases at V and 1 base at J, with 16 bases in the middle. For the CDR3, the DNA is TGTGCCAGCAGCTTAGAGTCGAGCCCGACAGCTTCCTACGAGCAGTACTTC. It translates to CASSLESSPTASYEQYF.

This chain links TRBV19 with TRBJ2-1; TRBD2 is a possible D gene (7 bases). This CDR3 spans 15 amino acids. Germline assignment: CDR1 LNHDA and CDR2 SQIVND (reference sequence). Trimming removed 1 base from V and 6 bases from J, with 13 bases in between. The CDR3 protein is CASSIGTGGFNEQFF. The DNA for the CDR3 is TGTGCCAGTAGTATAGGAACGGGGGGCTTCAATGAGCAGTTCTTC.

The chain has TRBV7-3 and TRBJ1-1; TRBD1 might be the D (6 bases). Between the trimmed V and J ends, which lost 5 bases and 8 bases, there was a span of 12 bases. The length of the CDR3 is 12 residues. Germline lookup yields CDR1 SGHTA and CDR2 FQGTGA. CDR3 amino acids: CASSPGGPEAFF. In nucleotides, the CDR3 is TGTGCCAGCAGCCCGGGGGGCCCAGAAGCTTTCTTT.

This chain joins TRBV19 and TRBJ1-3; no definite D call. This CDR3 has 15 amino acids. From germline, CDR1 is LNHDA and CDR2 SQIVND (reference sequence). The V and J ends lost 5 bases and 4 bases respectively, with 15 bases between them. CDR3 sequence (DNA): TGTGCCAGTAGTGAACCACAGAGTCTAGGAAACACCATATATTTT. Protein sequence: CASSEPQSLGNTIYF. The full variable domain, completed using reference TRBV19 and TRBJ1-3, is DGGITQSPKYLFRKEGQNVTLSCEQNLNHDAMYWYRQDPGQGLRLIYYSQIVNDFQKGDIAEGYSVSREKKESFPLTVTSAQKNPTAFYLCASSEPQSLGNTIYFGEGSWLTVV.

This chain links TRBV7-3 with TRBJ2-1; no clear D. Germline CDR1 and CDR2: SGHTA and FQGTGA. This CDR3 has 12 amino acids. Trimming removed 2 bases at V and 10 bases at J, with 9 bases between. As DNA, the CDR3 is TGTGCCAGCAGCTTATCCCGAGAGGAGCAGTTCTTC. The encoded protein is CASSLSREEQFF.

This sequence joins TRBV4-3 and TRBJ2-3; D is unclear. The CDR3 is 15 amino acids. V gave up 0 bases and J gave up 4 bases, with 11 bases separating them. Germline V gene lookup returns CDR1 LGHNA and CDR2 YSLEER. CDR3: CASSQDGRGPDTQYF. Here the CDR3 DNA reads TGCGCCAGCAGCCAAGACGGAAGAGGTCCAGATACGCAGTATTTT.

A few counts support this clone. CDR3 bases: TGTGCCAGCAGCTTACTCCGGCTCGTCGGGGGTAGGTACGAGCAGTACTTC. It is translated as CASSLLRLVGGRYEQYF. The chain carries TRBV13 and TRBJ2-7; D possibly corresponds to TRBD2 (6 bases). V shed 2 bases and J shed 4 bases, with 21 bases lying between them. This CDR3 region has 17 residues. Per germline, CDR1 PRHDT and CDR2 FYEKMQ (reference sequence).

The chain uses TRBV5-1 and TRBJ1-3; 9 bases fit TRBD1. CDR1 and CDR2 from the germline V gene are SGHRS and YFSETQ. V trimming: 0 bases; J trimming: 1 base; junction bases outside the gene matches: 2. The CDR3 runs to 16 residues. The CDR3 sequence is CASSLGTGDSGNTIYF. The CDR3 DNA sequence: TGCGCCAGCAGCTTGGGGACAGGGGATTCTGGAAACACCATATATTTT. Based on the CDR3 plus reference TRBV5-1 and TRBJ1-3, the full variable domain is KAGVTQTPRYLIKTRGQQVTLSCSPISGHRSVSWYQQTPGQGLQFLFEYFSETQRNKGNFPGRFSGRQFSNSRSEMNVSTLELGDSALYLCASSLGTGDSGNTIYFGEGSWLTVV.

The CDR3 coding sequence is TGTGCCAGCAACGAAGCGGGGGGCTCGTTCTACAATGAGCAGTTCTTC. This encodes CASNEAGGSFYNEQFF. The chain combines TRBV9 with TRBJ2-1; 9 nucleotides align to TRBD2. The length of the CDR3 is 16 residues. CDR1 is SGDLS and CDR2 is YYNGEE in the germline V gene. The trim removed 6 bases at V and 3 bases at J, leaving 10 bases unmatched.

The CDR3 bases are TGTGCCAGCAGCGGGGGGGACAGGGCCCTCCAAGAGACCCAGTACTTC. Protein product: CASSGGDRALQETQYF. The chain is built from TRBV7-9 and TRBJ2-5; 9 nucleotides line up with TRBD1. CDR1 SEHNR and CDR2 FQNEAQ come from the germline V gene (reference sequence). The CDR3 totals 16 residues. J lost 1 base, V lost 5 bases, and 8 bases had no gene match.